This T cell receptor beta chain was sequenced for a study of T cell responses to AZD1222 COVID-19 vaccine. Sequenced by immunoSEQ multiplex PCR; TCRdb stores in-frame clones only, minus some. This sample has roughly 84,000 clones, with 87% found just once. V shed 5 bases and J shed 4 bases, with 11 bases lying between them. The CDR3 extends over 13 amino acids. Per the germline V gene, CDR1 is SGHNT and CDR2 is YENEEA. The sequence derives from an adult who received the AZD1222 COVID-19 vaccine. The sample consisted of peripheral blood, taken 28 days after the second AZD1222 dose. This chain links TRBV11-3 with TRBJ1-1; D unclear. The CDR3 DNA is TGTGCCAGCAGCACCACCCGGGGCACTGAAGCTTTCTTT. Protein product: CASSTTRGTEAFF.